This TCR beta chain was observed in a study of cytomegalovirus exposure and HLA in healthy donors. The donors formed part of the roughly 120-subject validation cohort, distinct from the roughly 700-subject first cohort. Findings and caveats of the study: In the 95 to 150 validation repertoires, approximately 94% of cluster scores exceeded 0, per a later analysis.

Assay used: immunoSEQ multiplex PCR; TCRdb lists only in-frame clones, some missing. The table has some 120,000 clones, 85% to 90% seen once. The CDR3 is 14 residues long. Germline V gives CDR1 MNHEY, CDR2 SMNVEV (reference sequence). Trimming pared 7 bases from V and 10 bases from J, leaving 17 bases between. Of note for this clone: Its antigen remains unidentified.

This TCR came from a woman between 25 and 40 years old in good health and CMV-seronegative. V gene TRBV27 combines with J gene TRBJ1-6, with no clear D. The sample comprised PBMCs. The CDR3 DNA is TGTGCCAGCAACGCTAGGTTGGCCAACTCACCCCTCCACTTT. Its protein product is CASNARLANSPLHF.